A selection of T cell receptor beta chains follows, all from one sample in a study of blood T cell repertoires in COVID-19. TCRdb keeps only in-frame clones here, not all; method: immunoSEQ multiplex PCR. The sample contains a few hundred thousand clones, over 70% of which appear only once. The sequenced material came from peripheral blood. These receptors were collected from a woman aged 65 to 85 with COVID-19, enrolled during active disease. Both conserved end residues are part of each CDR3. The D gene is left open where the match is weak. Some rows have no size entry. The others give once, few or many, or a class for an expanded clone.

D	V	size	J	CDR3	DNA
-	TRBV19	-	TRBJ2-7	CASSKSPVDNYEQYF	TGTGCCAGTAGCAAAAGCCCGGTAGATAACTACGAGCAGTACTTC
TRBD1	TRBV5-5	-	TRBJ1-2	CASSLSGQGTYGYTF	TGTGCCAGCAGCTTGTCGGGACAGGGGACCTATGGCTACACCTTC
TRBD1	TRBV19	-	TRBJ2-2	CATGGTGELFF	TGTGCCACAGGGGGCACCGGGGAGCTGTTTTTT
-	TRBV19	-	TRBJ1-2	CASSIGQGESPYYGYTF	TGTGCCAGTAGTATCGGTCAGGGCGAATCCCCATACTATGGCTACACCTTC
-	TRBV15	-	TRBJ2-2	CATSSIGAITGELFF	TGTGCCACCAGCAGTATTGGGGCTATCACCGGGGAGCTGTTTTTT
-	TRBV6-5	-	TRBJ2-7	CATHEDFVYEQYF	TGTGCCACCCATGAAGACTTCGTCTACGAGCAGTACTTC
TRBD1	TRBV19	-	TRBJ2-2	CASRSSGTGRPAGELFF	TGTGCCAGTAGGTCCTCCGGGACAGGCCGCCCAGCCGGGGAGCTGTTTTTT
-	TRBV4-2	-	TRBJ1-5	CASSPGQLNQPQHF	TGTGCCAGCAGCCCGGGACAACTCAATCAGCCCCAGCATTTT
TRBD2	TRBV3-1/TRBV3-2	-	TRBJ2-7	CASSQGLAENYEQYF	TGTGCCAGCAGCCAAGGACTAGCGGAAAACTACGAGCAGTACTTC
-	TRBV30	-	TRBJ2-1	CAWSDLSIRFF	TGTGCCTGGAGTGACCTAAGTATTCGATTCTTC
-	TRBV23-1	-	TRBJ2-7	CASSPPRGTGYEQYF	TGCGCCAGCAGTCCCCCCCGGGGGACGGGCTACGAGCAGTACTTC
TRBD2	TRBV2	-	TRBJ2-7	CASSVGRYEQYF	TGTGCCAGCAGTGTCGGGAGGTACGAGCAGTACTTC
TRBD2	TRBV28	once	TRBJ2-1	CASSPLAGAFNEQFF	TGTGCCAGCAGTCCTCTAGCGGGCGCGTTCAATGAGCAGTTCTTC
TRBD1	TRBV28	-	TRBJ1-5	CASQSGTGGFQPQHF	TGTGCCAGCCAATCCGGGACAGGGGGCTTTCAGCCCCAGCATTTT
-	TRBV2	few	TRBJ2-7	CASSYRGRYEQYF	TGTGCCAGCAGTTACCGAGGGCGGTACGAGCAGTACTTC
-	TRBV5-4	once	TRBJ1-1	CASSYLQGPYTEAFF	TGTGCCAGCAGCTATCTACAGGGTCCCTACACTGAAGCTTTCTTT
-	TRBV7-3	-	TRBJ2-3	CASGASTDTQYF	TGTGCCAGCGGAGCGAGCACAGATACGCAGTATTTT
-	TRBV2	once	TRBJ1-2	CASSERSQTYGYTF	TGTGCCAGCAGTGAAAGGTCACAGACCTATGGCTACACCTTC
-	TRBV27	-	TRBJ2-5	CATRRTSSQETQYF	TGTGCCACCCGCCGAACTAGTTCCCAAGAGACCCAGTACTTC
TRBD1	TRBV30	-	TRBJ1-2	CAWTPDRGPNYGYTF	TGTGCCTGGACCCCCGACAGGGGCCCTAACTATGGCTACACCTTC
TRBD1	TRBV7-8	-	TRBJ2-5	CASSLGADRAKTQYF	TGTGCCAGCAGCTTAGGGGCCGACAGGGCGAAGACCCAGTACTTC
TRBD2	TRBV5-1	once	TRBJ2-7	CASSPRLAADEQYF	TGCGCCAGCAGCCCTCGGCTAGCGGCGGACGAGCAGTACTTC
-	TRBV28	-	TRBJ2-7	CATLEFPYEQYF	TGTGCCACCCTAGAGTTCCCCTACGAGCAGTACTTC
-	TRBV13	-	TRBJ2-3	CASSFWRPADTQYF	TGTGCCAGCAGCTTCTGGAGGCCAGCAGATACGCAGTATTTT
-	TRBV7-3	-	TRBJ2-2	CASSLTSGAGYTGELFF	TGTGCCAGCAGCTTAACTTCAGGGGCGGGTTACACCGGGGAGCTGTTTTTT
-	TRBV19	-	TRBJ2-3	CASSIRLDTQYF	TGTGCCAGTAGTATACGGTTGGATACGCAGTATTTT
-	TRBV28	-	TRBJ2-6	CASRQQGTGANVLTF	TGTGCCAGCAGGCAACAGGGTACCGGGGCCAACGTCCTGACTTTC
TRBD1	TRBV6-2/TRBV6-3	-	TRBJ1-2	CASSYALPGQPYGYTF	TGTGCCAGCAGTTACGCTCTCCCGGGACAGCCCTATGGCTACACCTTC
-	TRBV18	-	TRBJ1-1	CASSPRGGKLGTEAFF	TGTGCCAGCTCACCCCGGGGGGGGAAGTTGGGGACTGAAGCTTTCTTT
TRBD2	TRBV5-1	-	TRBJ2-1	CASSITSGSFNEQFF	TGCGCCAGCAGCATTACTAGCGGGAGTTTTAATGAGCAGTTCTTC
-	TRBV4-2	-	TRBJ1-3	CASSQDRGVGNTIYF	TGTGCCAGCAGCCAAGACAGGGGAGTTGGAAACACCATATATTTT
-	TRBV5-1	-	TRBJ2-1	CASSEVISYNEQFF	TGCGCCAGCAGCGAGGTCATCTCCTACAATGAGCAGTTCTTC
TRBD1	TRBV6-5	once	TRBJ1-4	CASSQPGQGNEKLFF	TGTGCCAGCAGCCAACCGGGACAGGGTAATGAAAAACTGTTTTTT
-	TRBV19	-	TRBJ1-1	CASSLQGTNTEAFF	TGTGCCAGTAGTTTACAGGGTACCAACACTGAAGCTTTCTTT
TRBD2	TRBV5-1	-	TRBJ2-1	CASSGGTSVYNEQFF	TGCGCCAGCAGCGGCGGGACTAGCGTATACAATGAGCAGTTCTTC
-	TRBV7-2	few	TRBJ1-1	CASSLGRLGGGYEAFF	TGTGCCAGCAGCTTAGGACGTCTGGGGGGTGGGTATGAAGCTTTCTTT
-	TRBV15	-	TRBJ1-6	CATLDSPLHF	TGTGCCACCCTAGATTCACCCCTCCACTTT
TRBD1	TRBV4-1	-	TRBJ2-7	CASSQVQGVKNYEQYF	TGCGCCAGCAGCCAGGTACAGGGGGTGAAAAACTACGAGCAGTACTTC
-	TRBV6-9	once	TRBJ2-7	CASRHLEEQYF	TGTGCCAGCAGGCACCTGGAGGAGCAGTACTTC